This T cell receptor beta chain was identified during a study of T cells in Graves' hyperthyroidism and ophthalmopathy. Study-wide findings and caveats: Ophthalmopathy was predicted by the model a median of 6.5 months ahead of onset. Also found in blood were most expanded thyroid clonotypes above 0.001.

V dropped 2 bases and J dropped 8 bases, with 12 bases sitting between them. There are 13 residues in the CDR3. This clonotype was seen repeatedly, ten times or more. The antigen is unknown. RNA transcripts gave rise to amplified TCR beta CDR3 regions. The HTBI primer set was used in a first-round RT-PCR of the TCR CDR3. TCRdb re-derived calls from the multiplex PCR reads in MiXCR, one entry per CDR3 protein. The table shows about 570,000 distinct CDR3 sequences, with less than 15% occurring only once. Specimen: blood. The receptor comes from a woman aged 40 to 50 with Graves' hyperthyroidism. The V and J genes are TRBV12-3 or TRBV12-4 and TRBJ1-1; D is uncertain. The CDR3 DNA reads as TGTGCCAGCAGTTTACCGGAGCGGGCCGAAGCTTTCTTT. This encodes CASSLPERAEAFF.